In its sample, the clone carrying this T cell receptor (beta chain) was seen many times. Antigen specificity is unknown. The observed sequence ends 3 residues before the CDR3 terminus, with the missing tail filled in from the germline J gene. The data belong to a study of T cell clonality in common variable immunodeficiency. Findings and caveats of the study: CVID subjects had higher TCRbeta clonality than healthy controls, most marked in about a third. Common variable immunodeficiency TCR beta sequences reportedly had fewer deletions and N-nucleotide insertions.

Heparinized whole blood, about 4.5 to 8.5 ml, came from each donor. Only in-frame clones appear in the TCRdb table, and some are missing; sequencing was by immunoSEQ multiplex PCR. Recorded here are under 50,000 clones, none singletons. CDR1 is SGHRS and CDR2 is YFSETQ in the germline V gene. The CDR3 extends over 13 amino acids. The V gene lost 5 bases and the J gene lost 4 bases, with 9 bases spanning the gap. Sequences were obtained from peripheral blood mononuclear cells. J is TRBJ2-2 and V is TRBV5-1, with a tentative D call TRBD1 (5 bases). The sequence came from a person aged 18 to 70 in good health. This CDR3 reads CASRSQGTGELFF. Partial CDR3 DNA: TGCGCCAGCAGAAGTCAGGGCACCGGGGAG.